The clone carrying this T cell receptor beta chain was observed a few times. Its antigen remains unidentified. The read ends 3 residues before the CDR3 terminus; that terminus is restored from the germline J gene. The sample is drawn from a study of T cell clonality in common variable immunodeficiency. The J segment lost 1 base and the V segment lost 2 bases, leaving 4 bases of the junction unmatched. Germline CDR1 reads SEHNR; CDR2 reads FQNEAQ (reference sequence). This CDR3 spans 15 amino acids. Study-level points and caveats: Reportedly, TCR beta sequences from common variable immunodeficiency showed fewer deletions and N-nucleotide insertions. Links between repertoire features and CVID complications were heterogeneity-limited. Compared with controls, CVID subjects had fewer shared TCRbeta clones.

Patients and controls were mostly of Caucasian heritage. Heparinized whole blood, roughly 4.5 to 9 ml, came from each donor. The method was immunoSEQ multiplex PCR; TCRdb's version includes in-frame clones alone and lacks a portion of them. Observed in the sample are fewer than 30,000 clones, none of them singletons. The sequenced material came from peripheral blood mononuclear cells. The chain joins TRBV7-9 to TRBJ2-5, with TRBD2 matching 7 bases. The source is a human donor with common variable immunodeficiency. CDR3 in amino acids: CASSLLAGTQETQYF. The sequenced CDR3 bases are TGTGCCAGCAGCTTATTAGCGGGTACCCAAGAGACC.